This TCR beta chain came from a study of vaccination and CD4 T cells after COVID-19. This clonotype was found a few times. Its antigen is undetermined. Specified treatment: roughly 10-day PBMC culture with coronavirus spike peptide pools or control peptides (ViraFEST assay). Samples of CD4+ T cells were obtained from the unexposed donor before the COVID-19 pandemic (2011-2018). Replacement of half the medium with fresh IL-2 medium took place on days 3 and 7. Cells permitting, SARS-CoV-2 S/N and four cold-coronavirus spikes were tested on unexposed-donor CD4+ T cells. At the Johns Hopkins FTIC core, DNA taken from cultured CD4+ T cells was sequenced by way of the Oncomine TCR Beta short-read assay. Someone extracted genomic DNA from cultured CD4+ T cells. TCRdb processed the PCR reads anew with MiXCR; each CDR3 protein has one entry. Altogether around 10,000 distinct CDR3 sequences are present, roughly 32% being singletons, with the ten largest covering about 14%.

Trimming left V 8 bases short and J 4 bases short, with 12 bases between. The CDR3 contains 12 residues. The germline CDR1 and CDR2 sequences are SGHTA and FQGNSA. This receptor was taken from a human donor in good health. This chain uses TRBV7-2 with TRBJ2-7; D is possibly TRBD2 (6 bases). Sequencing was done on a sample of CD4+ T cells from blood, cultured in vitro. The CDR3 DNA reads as TGTGCCAGCGGGGGGTGGGTTTACGAGCAGTACTTC. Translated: CASGGWVYEQYF. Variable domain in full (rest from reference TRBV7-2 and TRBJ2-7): GAGVSQSPSNKVTEKGKDVELRCDPISGHTALYWYRQSLGQGLEFLIYFQGNSAPDKSGLPSDRFSAERTGGSVSTLTIQRTQQEDSAVYLCASGGWVYEQYFGPGTRLTVT.